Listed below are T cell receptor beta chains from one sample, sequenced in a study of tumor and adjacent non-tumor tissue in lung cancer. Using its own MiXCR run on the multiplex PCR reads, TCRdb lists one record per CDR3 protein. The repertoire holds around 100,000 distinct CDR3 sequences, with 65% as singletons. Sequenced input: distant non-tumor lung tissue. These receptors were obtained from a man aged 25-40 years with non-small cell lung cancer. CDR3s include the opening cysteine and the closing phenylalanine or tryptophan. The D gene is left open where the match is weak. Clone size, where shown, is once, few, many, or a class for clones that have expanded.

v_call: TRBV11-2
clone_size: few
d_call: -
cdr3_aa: CASSNSGGDHSPLHF

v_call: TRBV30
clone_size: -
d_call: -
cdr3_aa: CAWSDRGLGYGYTF

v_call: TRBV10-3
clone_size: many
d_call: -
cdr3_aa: CAISPDNNQPQHF

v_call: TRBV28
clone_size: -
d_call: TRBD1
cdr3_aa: CVSSPGDQGAYQPQHF

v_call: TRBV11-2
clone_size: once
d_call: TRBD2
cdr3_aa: CASSLRGSGIRYNEQFF

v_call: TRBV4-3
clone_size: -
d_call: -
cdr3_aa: CASSQQEGGGANTEAFF

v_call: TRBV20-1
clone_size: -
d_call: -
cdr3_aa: CSARAPRQETQYF

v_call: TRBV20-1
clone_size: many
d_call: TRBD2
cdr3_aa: CSAILAGAQHF

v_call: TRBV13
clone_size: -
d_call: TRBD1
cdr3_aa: CASSEDRETWDTIYF

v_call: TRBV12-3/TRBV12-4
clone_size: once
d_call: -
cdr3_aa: CASGTPHSPLHF

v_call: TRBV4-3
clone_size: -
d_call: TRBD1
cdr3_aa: CASNQATQAGGGADTQYF

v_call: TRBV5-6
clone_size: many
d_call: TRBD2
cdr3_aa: CASSPYLAGAGDTQYF

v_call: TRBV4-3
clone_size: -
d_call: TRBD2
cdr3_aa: CANSQEGLVENIQYF

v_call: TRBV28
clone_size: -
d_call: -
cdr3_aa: CASSSMGGQETQYF

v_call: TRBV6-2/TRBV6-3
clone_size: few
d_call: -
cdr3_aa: CASSHRDTAYEQYF

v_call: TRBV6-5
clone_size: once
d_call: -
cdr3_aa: CAITAAAGTRELFF

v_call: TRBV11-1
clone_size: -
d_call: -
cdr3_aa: CACSLGAATEQYF

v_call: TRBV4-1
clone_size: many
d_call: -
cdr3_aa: CASSQVVKGYPEAFF

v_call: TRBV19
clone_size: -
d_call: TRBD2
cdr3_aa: CASSMGGGSYNEQFF